A selection of T cell receptor beta chains follows, all from one sample in a study of blood T cell repertoires in COVID-19. Profiled with immunoSEQ multiplex PCR; TCRdb holds only in-frame clones, not every one. The data contain 20,000 to 25,000 clones, 84% of them seen just once; the ten biggest clones take up about 2.9%. The specimen was peripheral blood. Receptor source: a man in his forties or fifties with acute or convalescent COVID-19. Each CDR3 is given with its conserved first and last residue. A D gene is named only where the DNA matches it firmly. Not all rows give a size; the values are once, few, many and, for expanded clones, a class.

V gene	J gene	D gene	clone size	CDR3 length	CDR3 protein	CDR3 DNA
TRBV7-2	TRBJ2-5	TRBD1	-	15	CASSPTGQIQETQYF	TGTGCCAGCAGCCCCACGGGACAGATCCAAGAGACCCAGTACTTC
TRBV6-5	TRBJ1-2	-	-	15	CASCTLDRPNYGYTF	TGTGCCAGCTGTACCCTAGACAGGCCCAACTATGGCTACACCTTC
TRBV11-2	TRBJ2-1	TRBD2	once	15	CASSPPRAGGNEQFF	TGTGCCAGCAGCCCCCCCAGGGCGGGGGGAAATGAGCAGTTCTTC
TRBV15	TRBJ2-2	TRBD2	-	16	CATSTLTSGRTGELFF	TGTGCCACCAGCACCCTGACTAGCGGGAGAACCGGGGAGCTGTTTTTT
TRBV5-6	TRBJ2-1	TRBD1	once	16	CASSRATGTGGNEQFF	TGTGCCAGCAGCAGAGCAACCGGGACAGGGGGCAATGAGCAGTTCTTC
TRBV7-9	TRBJ2-7	TRBD2	-	17	CASSLGLLVGTNYEQYF	TGTGCCAGCAGCTTAGGTCTGCTTGTCGGGACTAACTACGAGCAGTACTTC
TRBV27	TRBJ1-2	-	-	15	CASSFFGTSPYGYTF	TGTGCCAGCAGTTTCTTCGGGACATCTCCGTATGGCTACACCTTC
TRBV19	TRBJ1-1	-	-	13	CASSKTGWAEAFF	TGTGCCAGTAGTAAAACAGGGTGGGCTGAAGCTTTCTTT
TRBV19	TRBJ1-1	-	-	15	CASSIGGGVKTEAFF	TGTGCCAGTAGTATCGGTGGCGGGGTAAAGACTGAAGCTTTCTTT
TRBV6-1	TRBJ2-1	TRBD2	-	16	CASSEVAGRGGDEQFF	TGTGCCAGCAGTGAGGTAGCGGGGAGGGGGGGCGATGAGCAGTTCTTC
TRBV10-3	TRBJ2-5	TRBD1	-	16	CAISDRDRGARETQYF	TGTGCCATCAGTGATCGGGACAGGGGGGCACGAGAGACCCAGTACTTC
TRBV3-1/TRBV3-2	TRBJ1-5	-	-	14	CASSHRGGNQPQHF	TGTGCCAGCAGCCACAGGGGTGGCAATCAGCCCCAGCATTTT
TRBV19	TRBJ2-5	TRBD1	-	14	CASSIGTDQETQYF	TGTGCCAGTAGTATCGGGACAGACCAAGAGACCCAGTACTTC
TRBV29-1	TRBJ2-2	-	-	15	CSVESRQGTTGELFF	TGCAGCGTTGAATCGCGGCAGGGGACCACCGGGGAGCTGTTTTTT
TRBV27	TRBJ2-7	TRBD2	-	17	CASRRNPSGGATYEQYF	TGTGCCAGCAGGAGAAACCCCAGCGGGGGGGCAACCTACGAGCAGTACTTC
TRBV7-9	TRBJ1-4	TRBD1	-	16	CASSPSGQATNEKLFF	TGTGCCAGCAGCCCATCCGGACAGGCAACTAATGAAAAACTGTTTTTT
TRBV7-2	TRBJ1-5	-	once	15	CASSKERGVHQPQHF	TGTGCCAGCAGTAAAGAGCGGGGGGTGCATCAGCCCCAGCATTTT
TRBV7-2	TRBJ2-2	-	-	15	CASSPLGGQNGELFF	TGTGCCAGCAGCCCACTGGGGGGACAGAACGGGGAGCTGTTTTTT
TRBV9	TRBJ2-7	-	-	13	CASSVGRGRKQYF	TGTGCCAGCAGCGTTGGCAGGGGAAGGAAGCAGTACTTC
TRBV5-5	TRBJ1-1	TRBD1	-	17	CASSLRGQGAGDTEAFF	TGTGCCAGCAGCTTGAGGGGACAGGGGGCCGGGGACACTGAAGCTTTCTTT
TRBV7-6	TRBJ1-3	-	-	16	CASSLGPTGSGNTIYF	TGTGCCAGCAGCTTAGGCCCTACGGGGTCAGGAAACACCATATATTTT
TRBV3-1/TRBV3-2	TRBJ1-1	TRBD1	-	15	CASSQRQGAYTEAFF	TGTGCCAGCAGCCAACGACAGGGGGCCTACACTGAAGCTTTCTTT
TRBV15	TRBJ1-4	-	-	14	CATSRGQGGEKLFF	TGTGCCACCAGCAGAGGGCAGGGTGGTGAAAAACTGTTTTTT
TRBV5-4	TRBJ2-1	TRBD2	-	15	CASSLALAGINEQFF	TGTGCCAGCAGCTTGGCACTAGCGGGAATCAATGAGCAGTTCTTC
TRBV5-1	TRBJ1-1	-	-	14	CASSSLTENTEAFF	TGCGCCAGCAGCTCCTTAACAGAGAACACTGAAGCTTTCTTT
TRBV5-8	TRBJ2-3	TRBD1	once	18	CASSFFRDRGSLTDTQYF	TGTGCCAGCAGCTTTTTCCGGGACAGGGGAAGTTTGACAGATACGCAGTATTTT
TRBV5-4	TRBJ1-3	-	-	15	CASSLGGKTGNTIYF	TGTGCCAGCAGCTTGGGAGGGAAAACTGGAAACACCATATATTTT
TRBV3-1/TRBV3-2	TRBJ1-5	-	-	12	CASGGVDQPQHF	TGTGCCAGCGGGGGGGTAGACCAGCCCCAGCATTTT
TRBV9	TRBJ2-1	TRBD1	-	14	CASSISTGGGEQFF	TGTGCCAGCAGCATAAGCACAGGGGGCGGTGAGCAGTTCTTC
TRBV18	TRBJ1-4	TRBD1	-	14	CASSKDRGREKLFF	TGTGCCAGCTCTAAGGACAGGGGAAGAGAAAAACTGTTTTTT
TRBV30	TRBJ1-2	-	-	12	CAWSPGNYGYTF	TGTGCCTGGAGCCCCGGGAACTATGGCTACACCTTC
TRBV30	TRBJ2-2	TRBD2	-	16	CAWKGAAGSLSGELFF	TGTGCCTGGAAAGGGGCAGCGGGGAGCCTTTCCGGGGAGCTGTTTTTT
TRBV6-2/TRBV6-3	TRBJ1-6	-	-	18	CASSYSPTRGAYNSPLHF	TGTGCCAGCAGTTACTCACCTACCCGGGGAGCCTATAATTCACCCCTCCACTTT
TRBV7-2	TRBJ1-4	-	-	13	CASLSGPNEKLFF	TGTGCCAGCCTTTCAGGGCCCAATGAAAAACTGTTTTTT
TRBV24-1	TRBJ2-2	-	-	13	CATNSGNTGELFF	TGTGCCACCAATTCGGGGAACACCGGGGAGCTGTTTTTT
TRBV4-2	TRBJ2-7	TRBD1	few	16	CASSQEEGQGDYEQYF	TGTGCCAGCAGCCAAGAAGAAGGGCAGGGGGACTACGAGCAGTACTTC
TRBV6-6	TRBJ1-2	-	-	13	CASSSRGGHGYTF	TGTGCCAGCAGCAGCCGGGGGGGGCATGGCTACACCTTC
TRBV13	TRBJ1-2	TRBD1	-	16	CASSLAPGQGSLGYTF	TGTGCCAGCAGCCTTGCACCGGGACAGGGGAGCCTTGGCTACACCTTC
TRBV9	TRBJ2-1	TRBD2	-	14	CASSVREGLNEQFF	TGTGCCAGCAGCGTCCGGGAGGGGCTCAATGAGCAGTTCTTC
TRBV7-3	TRBJ2-5	-	once	14	CASSLTDSQETQYF	TGTGCCAGCAGCTTAACGGACAGCCAAGAGACCCAGTACTTC
TRBV5-1	TRBJ1-2	-	once	15	CASSLDPDTNYGYTF	TGCGCCAGCAGCTTGGATCCAGATACTAACTATGGCTACACCTTC
TRBV19	TRBJ1-5	TRBD1	-	14	CASRPDRDSQPQHF	TGTGCCAGTAGGCCTGACAGGGACAGTCAGCCCCAGCATTTT
TRBV11-2	TRBJ2-3	TRBD2	-	15	CASRRLASFGDTQYF	TGTGCCAGCCGTAGACTAGCGTCCTTCGGGGATACGCAGTATTTT
TRBV11-3	TRBJ2-7	-	-	13	CASSLAPRYEQYF	TGTGCCAGCAGCTTAGCCCCCCGGTACGAGCAGTACTTC
TRBV6-5	TRBJ1-2	-	-	15	CASSPGEGSPYGYTF	TGTGCCAGCAGTCCTGGGGAGGGGAGTCCCTATGGCTACACCTTC
TRBV19	TRBJ2-5	TRBD1	-	15	CASSIRTGTQETQYF	TGTGCCAGTAGTATAAGGACAGGGACCCAAGAGACCCAGTACTTC
TRBV10-3	TRBJ1-2	TRBD1	once	14	CAISESRTGDGYTF	TGTGCCATCAGTGAGTCTCGGACAGGGGACGGCTACACCTTC
TRBV27	TRBJ1-2	TRBD1	-	15	CASSHGTDLNYGYTF	TGTGCCAGCAGTCATGGGACAGACCTTAACTATGGCTACACCTTC
TRBV15	TRBJ2-5	-	-	14	CATSRLGGFETQYF	TGTGCCACCAGCCGATTGGGGGGATTCGAGACCCAGTACTTC
TRBV19	TRBJ1-1	-	-	15	CASSIRQRPNTEAFF	TGTGCCAGTAGTATCCGACAGAGACCGAACACTGAAGCTTTCTTT
TRBV19	TRBJ1-4	-	-	13	CASNNGGFEKLFF	TGTGCCAGTAATAATGGCGGATTTGAAAAACTGTTTTTT
TRBV5-1	TRBJ2-1	TRBD2	-	16	CASSSVVSGGYNEQFF	TGCGCCAGCAGCTCGGTGGTGAGCGGGGGGTACAATGAGCAGTTCTTC
TRBV12-3/TRBV12-4	TRBJ1-5	-	-	13	CASSLDSHQPQHF	TGTGCCAGCAGTTTAGACAGCCATCAGCCCCAGCATTTT
TRBV7-2	TRBJ2-1	-	few	15	CASSLVGQMYNEQFF	TGTGCCAGCAGCTTAGTAGGACAGATGTACAATGAGCAGTTCTTC
TRBV21-1	TRBJ2-3	-	once	16	CASSKVSSGRSWTQYF	TGTGCCAGCAGCAAAGTAAGTAGCGGGAGGAGTTGGACGCAGTATTTT